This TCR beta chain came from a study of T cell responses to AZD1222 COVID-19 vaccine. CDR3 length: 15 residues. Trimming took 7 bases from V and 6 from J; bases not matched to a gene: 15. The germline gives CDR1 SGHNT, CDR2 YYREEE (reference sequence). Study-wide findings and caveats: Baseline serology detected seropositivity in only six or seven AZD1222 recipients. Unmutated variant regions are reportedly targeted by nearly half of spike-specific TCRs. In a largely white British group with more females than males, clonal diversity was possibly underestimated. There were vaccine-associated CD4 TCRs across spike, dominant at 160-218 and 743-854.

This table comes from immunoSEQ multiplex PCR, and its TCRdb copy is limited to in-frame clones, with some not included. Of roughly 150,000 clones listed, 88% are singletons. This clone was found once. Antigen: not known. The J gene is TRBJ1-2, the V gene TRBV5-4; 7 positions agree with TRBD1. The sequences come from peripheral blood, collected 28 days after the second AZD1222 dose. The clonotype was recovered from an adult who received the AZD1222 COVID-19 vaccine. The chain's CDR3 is CASFYMAGGIDGYTF. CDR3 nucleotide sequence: TGTGCCAGCTTCTACATGGCAGGGGGGATAGATGGCTACACCTTC.